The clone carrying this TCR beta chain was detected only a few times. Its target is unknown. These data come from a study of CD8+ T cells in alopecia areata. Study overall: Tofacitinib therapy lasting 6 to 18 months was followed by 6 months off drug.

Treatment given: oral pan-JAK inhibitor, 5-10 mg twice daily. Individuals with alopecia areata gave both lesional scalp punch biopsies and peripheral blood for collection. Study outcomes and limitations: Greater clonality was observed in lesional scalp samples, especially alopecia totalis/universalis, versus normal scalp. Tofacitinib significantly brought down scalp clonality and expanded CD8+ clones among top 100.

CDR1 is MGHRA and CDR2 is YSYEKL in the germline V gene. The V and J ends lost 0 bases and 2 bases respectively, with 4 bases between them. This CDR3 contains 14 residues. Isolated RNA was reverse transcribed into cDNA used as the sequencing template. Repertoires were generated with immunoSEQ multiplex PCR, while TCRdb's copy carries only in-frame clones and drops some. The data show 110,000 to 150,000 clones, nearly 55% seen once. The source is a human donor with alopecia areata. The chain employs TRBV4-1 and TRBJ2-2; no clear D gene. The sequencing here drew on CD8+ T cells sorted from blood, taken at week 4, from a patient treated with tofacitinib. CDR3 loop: CASSQDINTGELFF. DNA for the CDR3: TGCGCCAGCAGCCAAGATATCAACACCGGGGAGCTGTTTTTT.